This T cell receptor (beta chain) was identified in a study of T cells in pancreatic ductal adenocarcinoma. The selected patients with pancreatic ductal adenocarcinoma had surgery but no neoadjuvant therapy. Using immunoSEQ multiplex PCR, the repertoire was profiled, and TCRdb retains in-frame clones only, with some absent. Of 31,000 or so clones listed, more than 80% are singletons. Germline loops: CDR1 SGHDT, CDR2 YYEEEE. V shed 4 bases and J 5 bases; nucleotides not matched to a gene: 11. The CDR3 extends over 16 amino acids. This sequence originates from a human donor with pancreatic ductal adenocarcinoma. This chain joins TRBV5-6 and TRBJ2-1, with TRBD2 matching 8 bases. The sample comprised PBMCs. Here the CDR3 reads CASSVTGTRSDNEQFF. The CDR3 DNA reads as TGTGCCAGCAGCGTGACCGGGACTAGATCCGACAATGAGCAGTTCTTC. Based on the CDR3 plus reference TRBV5-6 and TRBJ2-1, the full variable domain is DAGVTQSPTHLIKTRGQQVTLRCSPKSGHDTVSWYQQALGQGPQFIFQYYEEEERQRGNFPDRFSGHQFPNYSSELNVNALLLGDSALYLCASSVTGTRSDNEQFFGPGTRLTVL.